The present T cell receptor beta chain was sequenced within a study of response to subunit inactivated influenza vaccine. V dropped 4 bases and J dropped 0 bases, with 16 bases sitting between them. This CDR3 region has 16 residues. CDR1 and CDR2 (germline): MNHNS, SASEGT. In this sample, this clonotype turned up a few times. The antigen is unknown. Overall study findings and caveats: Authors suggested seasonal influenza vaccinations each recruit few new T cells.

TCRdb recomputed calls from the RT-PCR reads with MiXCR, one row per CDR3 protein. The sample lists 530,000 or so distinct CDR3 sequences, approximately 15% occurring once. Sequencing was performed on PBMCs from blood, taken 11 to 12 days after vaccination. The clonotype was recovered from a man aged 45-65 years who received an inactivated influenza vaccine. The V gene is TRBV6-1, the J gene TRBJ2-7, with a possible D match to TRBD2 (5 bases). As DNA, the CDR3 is TGTGCCAGCAGTGTAGCGAGCGGACTCAGCTCCTACGAGCAGTACTTC. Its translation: CASSVASGLSSYEQYF.